This paragraph covers one T cell receptor (beta chain) sequence. Construction of the TCR beta libraries employed iRepertoire HTBI primers in conjunction with Arm-PCR of CDR3 regions. Using its own MiXCR run on the multiplex PCR reads, TCRdb lists one record per CDR3 protein. Of 450,000 to 700,000 distinct CDR3 sequences in the sample, 13% were seen once. From germline, CDR1 is SGHRS and CDR2 YFSETQ. V dropped 4 bases and J dropped 2; count of bases not matched to a gene: 3. This CDR3 region has 14 residues. The record originates from a study of regulatory T cells in long-lasting Graves disease. Time point defined: newly diagnosed GD, antithyroid drugs for less than 3 months. PBMC RNA served as the TCR library source. The sample was also reused in another study, on T cells in Graves' hyperthyroidism and ophthalmopathy. This second study notes: The diagnoses drew upon clinical symptoms, serum thyroxine and TRAb, thyroid ultrasound and orbital computed tomography.

The V call is TRBV5-1, the J call TRBJ2-3; 8 bases are a match to TRBD1. The source is a man aged 25-45 years with Graves disease. Material: peripheral blood mononuclear cells (PBMCs), obtained at new diagnosis, from a patient treated with antithyroid drugs. CDR3 residues: CASSKGQDTDTQYF. CDR3 in DNA: TGCGCCAGCAGCAAGGGACAGGACACAGATACGCAGTATTTT.